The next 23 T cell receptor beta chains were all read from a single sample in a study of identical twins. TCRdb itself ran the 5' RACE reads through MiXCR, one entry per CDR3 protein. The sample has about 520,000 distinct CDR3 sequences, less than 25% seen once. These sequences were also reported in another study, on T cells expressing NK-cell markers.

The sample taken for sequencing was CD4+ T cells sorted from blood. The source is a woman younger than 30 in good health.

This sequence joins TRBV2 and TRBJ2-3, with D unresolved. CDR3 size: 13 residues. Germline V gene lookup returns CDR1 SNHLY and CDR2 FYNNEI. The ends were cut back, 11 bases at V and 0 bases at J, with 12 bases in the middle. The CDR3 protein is CAGVIFSTDTQYF. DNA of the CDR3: TGTGCCGGAGTTATCTTTAGCACAGATACGCAGTATTTT.

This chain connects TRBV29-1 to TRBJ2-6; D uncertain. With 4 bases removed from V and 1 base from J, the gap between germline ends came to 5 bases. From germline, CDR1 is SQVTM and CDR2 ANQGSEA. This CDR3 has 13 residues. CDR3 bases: TGCAGCGTTGCCGGGTCTGGGGCCAACGTCCTGACTTTC. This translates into CSVAGSGANVLTF.

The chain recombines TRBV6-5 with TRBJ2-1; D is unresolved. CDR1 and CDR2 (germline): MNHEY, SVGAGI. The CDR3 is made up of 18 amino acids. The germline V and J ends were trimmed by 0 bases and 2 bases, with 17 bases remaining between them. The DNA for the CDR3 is TGTGCCAGCAGTTACTCGAACCCATGGCTAAAGGCCTACAATGAGCAGTTCTTC. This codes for CASSYSNPWLKAYNEQFF.

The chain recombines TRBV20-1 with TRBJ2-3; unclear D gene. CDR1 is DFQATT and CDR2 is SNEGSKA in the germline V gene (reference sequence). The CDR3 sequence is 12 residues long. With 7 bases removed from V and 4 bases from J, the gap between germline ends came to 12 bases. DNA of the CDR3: TGCAGTGGAAGTCCCGCGGCAGATACGCAGTATTTT. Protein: CSGSPAADTQYF.

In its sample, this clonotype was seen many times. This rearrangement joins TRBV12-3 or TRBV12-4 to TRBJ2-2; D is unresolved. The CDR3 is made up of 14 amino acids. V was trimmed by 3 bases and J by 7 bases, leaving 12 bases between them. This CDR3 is CASSFGPPYGELFF. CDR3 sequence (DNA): TGTGCCAGCAGTTTCGGCCCCCCTTACGGGGAGCTGTTTTTT.

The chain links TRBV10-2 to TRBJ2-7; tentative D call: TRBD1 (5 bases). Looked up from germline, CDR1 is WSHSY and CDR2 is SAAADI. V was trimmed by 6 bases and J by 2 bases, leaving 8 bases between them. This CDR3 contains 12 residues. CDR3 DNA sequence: TGCGCCAGCAGCAGGGCGACCTACGAGCAGTACTTC. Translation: CASSRATYEQYF.

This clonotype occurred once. In DNA form, the CDR3 reads TGTGCCAGCAGCCAATCCAGGGGCACGTACACTGAAGCTTTCTTT. Translation: CASSQSRGTYTEAFF. The chain links TRBV11-2 to TRBJ1-1, with a tentative D call TRBD1 (6 bases). V lost 5 bases and J 3 bases, leaving 16 bases between the germline ends. The germline CDR1 and CDR2 sequences are SGHAT and FQNNGV. The CDR3 contains 15 residues. Complete variable domain (other parts from reference TRBV11-2 and TRBJ1-1): EAGVAQSPRYKIIEKRQSVAFWCNPISGHATLYWYQQILGQGPKLLIQFQNNGVVDDSQLPKDRFSAERLKGVDSTLKIQPAKLEDSAVYLCASSQSRGTYTEAFFGQGTRLTVV.

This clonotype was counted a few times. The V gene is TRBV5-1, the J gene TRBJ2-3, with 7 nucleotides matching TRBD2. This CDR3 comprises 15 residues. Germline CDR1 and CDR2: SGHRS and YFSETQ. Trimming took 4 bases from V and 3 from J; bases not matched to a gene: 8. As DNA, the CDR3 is TGCGCCAGCAGCCGGACTAGGGCAGTGACAGATACGCAGTATTTT. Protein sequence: CASSRTRAVTDTQYF.

The CDR3 protein is CASSFSRGIQYF. As DNA, the CDR3 is TGTGCCAGCAGTTTTTCCCGGGGGATACAGTACTTC. The chain carries TRBV12-3 or TRBV12-4 and TRBJ2-7; tentative D call: TRBD2 (6 bases). The CDR3 covers 12 residues. Trimming shortened V by 3 bases and J by 10 bases, and 13 bases separated the two germline ends.

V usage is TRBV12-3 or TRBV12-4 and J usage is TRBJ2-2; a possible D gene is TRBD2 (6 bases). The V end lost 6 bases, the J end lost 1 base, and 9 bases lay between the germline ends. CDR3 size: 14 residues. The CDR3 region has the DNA TGTGCCAGCAGGTTCGGGGGGAACACCGGGGAGCTGTTTTTT. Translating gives CASRFGGNTGELFF.

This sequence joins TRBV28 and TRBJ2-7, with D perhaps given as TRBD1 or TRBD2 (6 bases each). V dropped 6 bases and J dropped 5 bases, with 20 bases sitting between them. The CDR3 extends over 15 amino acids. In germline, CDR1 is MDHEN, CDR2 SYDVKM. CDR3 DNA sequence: TGTGCCAGCAGCCTGGACCCCAGGGGAGGTAACGAGCAGTACTTC. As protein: CASSLDPRGGNEQYF.

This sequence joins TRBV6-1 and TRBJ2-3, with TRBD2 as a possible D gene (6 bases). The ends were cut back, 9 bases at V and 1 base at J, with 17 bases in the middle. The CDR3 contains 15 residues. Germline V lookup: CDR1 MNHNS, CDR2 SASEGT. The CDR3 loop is CASKLTAGGTDTQYF. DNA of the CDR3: TGTGCCAGTAAATTGACAGCGGGCGGCACAGATACGCAGTATTTT.

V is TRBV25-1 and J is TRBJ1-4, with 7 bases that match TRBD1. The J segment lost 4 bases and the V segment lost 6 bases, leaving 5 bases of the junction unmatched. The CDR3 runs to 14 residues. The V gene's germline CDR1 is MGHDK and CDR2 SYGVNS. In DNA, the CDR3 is TGTGCCAGCAGGGACCGACAGGGTAATGAAAAACTGTTTTTT. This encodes CASRDRQGNEKLFF.

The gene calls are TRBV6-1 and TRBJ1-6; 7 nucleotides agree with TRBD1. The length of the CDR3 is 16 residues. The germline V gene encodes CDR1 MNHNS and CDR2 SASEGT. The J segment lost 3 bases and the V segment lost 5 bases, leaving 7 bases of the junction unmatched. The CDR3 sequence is CASSKQTGLYNSPLHF. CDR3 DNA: TGTGCCAGCAGTAAACAGACAGGGCTCTATAATTCACCCCTCCACTTT.

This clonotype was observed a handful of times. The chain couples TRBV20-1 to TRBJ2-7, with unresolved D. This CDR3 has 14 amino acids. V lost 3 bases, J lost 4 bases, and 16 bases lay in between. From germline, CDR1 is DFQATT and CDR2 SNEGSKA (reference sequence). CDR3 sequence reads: CSASDPRFFYEQYF. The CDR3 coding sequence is TGCAGTGCTAGTGACCCCCGTTTTTTTTACGAGCAGTACTTC.

CDR3 DNA: TGCGCCAGCAGGTTTACCCCCGGAGAAAAACTGTTTTTT. Translation gives CASRFTPGEKLFF. The chain carries TRBV5-1 and TRBJ1-4; D is undetermined. The CDR3 runs 13 residues. Germline-derived CDR1 and CDR2 are SGHRS and YFSETQ. The V end was cut by 5 bases, the J end by 8 bases, with 13 bases between.

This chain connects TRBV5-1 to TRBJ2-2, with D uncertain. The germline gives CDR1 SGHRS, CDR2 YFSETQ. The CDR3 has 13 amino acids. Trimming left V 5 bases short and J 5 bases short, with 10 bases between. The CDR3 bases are TGCGCCAGCAGATCCAGAGAAACCGGGGAGCTGTTTTTT. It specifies CASRSRETGELFF.

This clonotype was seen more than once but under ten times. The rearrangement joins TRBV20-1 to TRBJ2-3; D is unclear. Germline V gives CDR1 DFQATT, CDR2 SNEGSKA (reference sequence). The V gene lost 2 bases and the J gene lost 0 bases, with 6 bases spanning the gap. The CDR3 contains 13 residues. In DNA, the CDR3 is TGCAGTGCTAGACTACCTAGCACAGATACGCAGTATTTT. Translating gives CSARLPSTDTQYF.

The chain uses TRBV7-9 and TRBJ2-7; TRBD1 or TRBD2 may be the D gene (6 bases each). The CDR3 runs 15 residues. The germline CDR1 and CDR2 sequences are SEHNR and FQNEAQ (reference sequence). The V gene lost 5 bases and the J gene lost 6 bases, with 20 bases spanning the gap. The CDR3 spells CASSVLFPEGGEQYF. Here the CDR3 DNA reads TGTGCCAGCAGCGTCTTATTCCCGGAGGGGGGCGAGCAGTACTTC. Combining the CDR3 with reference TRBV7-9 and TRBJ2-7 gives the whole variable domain DTGVSQNPRHKITKRGQNVTFRCDPISEHNRLYWYRQTLGQGPEFLTYFQNEAQLEKSRLLSDRFSAERPKGSFSTLEIQRTEQGDSAMYLCASSVLFPEGGEQYFGPGTRLTVT.

CDR3 residues: CASSLASPWDNNEQFF. Here the CDR3 DNA reads TGTGCCAGCAGCTTAGCATCCCCATGGGATAACAATGAGCAGTTCTTC. The V and J genes are TRBV7-8 and TRBJ2-1; D is ambiguous. Trimming stripped 0 bases from V and 5 bases from J, with 14 bases between. CDR1 SGHVS and CDR2 FQNEAQ come from the germline V gene. The CDR3 runs 16 residues.

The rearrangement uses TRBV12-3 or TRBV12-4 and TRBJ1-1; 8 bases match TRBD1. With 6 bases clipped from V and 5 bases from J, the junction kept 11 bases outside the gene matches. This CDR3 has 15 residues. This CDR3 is CASRRIDRGETEAFF. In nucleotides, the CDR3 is TGTGCCAGCAGACGGATTGACAGGGGAGAGACTGAAGCTTTCTTT.

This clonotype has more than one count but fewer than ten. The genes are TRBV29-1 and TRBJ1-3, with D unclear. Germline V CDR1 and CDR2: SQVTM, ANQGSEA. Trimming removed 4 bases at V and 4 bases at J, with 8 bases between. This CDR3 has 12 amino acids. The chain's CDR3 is CSVAHPGNTIYF. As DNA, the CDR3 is TGCAGCGTTGCACATCCCGGAAACACCATATATTTT.

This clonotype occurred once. CDR3 sequence (DNA): TGCAGTGCCCAGAGGGCCCGGCTCGGCACAGATACGCAGTATTTT. This translates into CSAQRARLGTDTQYF. The chain uses TRBV20-1 and TRBJ2-3; D possibly corresponds to TRBD2 (5 bases). CDR3 length equals 15 residues. Germline V gene data show CDR1 as DFQATT and CDR2 as SNEGSKA (reference sequence). V was trimmed by 6 bases and J by 1 base, leaving 17 bases between them.